This is a list of T cell receptor beta chains from one sample in a study of blood T cell repertoires in COVID-19. Clones were sequenced by immunoSEQ multiplex PCR, and TCRdb holds only the in-frame ones, with some missing. The profile covers about 130,000 clones, with 79% appearing a single time and 5% taken by the ten largest. Material for sequencing was peripheral blood. The source of these receptors is a woman in her 70s with COVID-19, enrolled during active disease. Each CDR3 is given with its conserved first and last residue. A D gene is named only where the DNA matches it firmly. A clone size is listed for some rows: how often the clone was seen (once, few, many), or a class if it is expanded.

abundance: NA
j_gene: TRBJ2-3
v_gene: TRBV4-3
d_gene: NA
CDR3aa: CASSQGLGQTDTQYF
CDR3nt: TGCGCCAGCAGCCAAGGGCTCGGACAGACAGATACGCAGTATTTT

abundance: NA
j_gene: TRBJ1-6
v_gene: TRBV7-3
d_gene: TRBD1
CDR3aa: CAPRGVGTGIFSPLHF
CDR3nt: TGTGCCCCAAGAGGGGTGGGGACAGGGATTTTTTCACCCCTCCACTTT

abundance: NA
j_gene: TRBJ1-3
v_gene: TRBV28
d_gene: TRBD1
CDR3aa: CASWDRGSGNTIYF
CDR3nt: TGTGCCAGCTGGGACAGGGGCTCTGGAAACACCATATATTTT

abundance: NA
j_gene: TRBJ1-2
v_gene: TRBV7-2
d_gene: NA
CDR3aa: CASSVSSGETANGYTF
CDR3nt: TGTGCCAGCAGCGTTAGTTCGGGAGAAACTGCCAACGGCTACACCTTC

abundance: NA
j_gene: TRBJ1-2
v_gene: TRBV28
d_gene: TRBD1
CDR3aa: CASSRQGTPGYTF
CDR3nt: TGTGCCAGCAGTCGACAGGGGACCCCTGGCTACACCTTC

abundance: NA
j_gene: TRBJ1-4
v_gene: TRBV30
d_gene: NA
CDR3aa: CAWSMGLPAGEKLFF
CDR3nt: TGTGCCTGGAGTATGGGCCTCCCGGCGGGTGAAAAACTGTTTTTT

abundance: NA
j_gene: TRBJ1-1
v_gene: TRBV2
d_gene: NA
CDR3aa: CASSVQGLNSAEAFF
CDR3nt: TGTGCCAGCAGTGTCCAGGGGCTCAACTCTGCTGAAGCTTTCTTT

abundance: NA
j_gene: TRBJ1-6
v_gene: TRBV25-1
d_gene: NA
CDR3aa: CASRGSPLHF
CDR3nt: TGTGCCAGTAGGGGTTCACCCCTCCACTTT

abundance: NA
j_gene: TRBJ1-2
v_gene: TRBV6-5
d_gene: TRBD1
CDR3aa: CASRQGGSYGYTF
CDR3nt: TGTGCCAGCAGACAGGGGGGATCCTATGGCTACACCTTC

abundance: NA
j_gene: TRBJ1-5
v_gene: TRBV19
d_gene: NA
CDR3aa: CASSSFKGHSSNQPQHF
CDR3nt: TGTGCCAGTAGTAGCTTTAAGGGACACAGTAGCAATCAGCCCCAGCATTTT

abundance: NA
j_gene: TRBJ2-5
v_gene: TRBV19
d_gene: NA
CDR3aa: CASSIDGVRAETQYF
CDR3nt: TGTGCCAGTAGTATAGATGGTGTGCGTGCAGAGACCCAGTACTTC

abundance: NA
j_gene: TRBJ1-5
v_gene: TRBV7-2
d_gene: NA
CDR3aa: CASSLAGGANQPQHF
CDR3nt: TGTGCCAGCAGCTTAGCAGGGGGAGCCAATCAGCCCCAGCATTTT

abundance: few
j_gene: TRBJ2-7
v_gene: TRBV7-2
d_gene: NA
CDR3aa: CASSLGRRTYEQYF
CDR3nt: TGTGCCAGCAGCTTAGGTCGGAGGACTTACGAGCAGTACTTC

abundance: NA
j_gene: TRBJ2-7
v_gene: TRBV28
d_gene: TRBD1
CDR3aa: CASSPPPGQGRDEQYF
CDR3nt: TGTGCCAGCAGCCCTCCACCGGGACAGGGGAGAGACGAGCAGTACTTC

abundance: NA
j_gene: TRBJ2-1
v_gene: TRBV9
d_gene: TRBD2
CDR3aa: CASSVGTSGVKLPFYNEQFF
CDR3nt: TGTGCCAGCAGCGTAGGGACTAGCGGGGTCAAACTCCCTTTCTACAATGAGCAGTTCTTC

abundance: few
j_gene: TRBJ1-6
v_gene: TRBV5-4
d_gene: NA
CDR3aa: CASSLPGSNSPLHF
CDR3nt: TGTGCCAGCAGCTTGCCAGGCTCGAATTCACCCCTCCACTTT

abundance: few
j_gene: TRBJ1-6
v_gene: TRBV9
d_gene: TRBD1
CDR3aa: CASSARQGNSPLHF
CDR3nt: TGTGCCAGCAGCGCGAGACAGGGGAACTCACCCCTCCACTTT

abundance: NA
j_gene: TRBJ1-6
v_gene: TRBV6-1
d_gene: TRBD1
CDR3aa: CASSDGTGNNSPLHF
CDR3nt: TGTGCCAGCAGTGACGGGACAGGAAATAATTCACCCCTCCACTTT

abundance: NA
j_gene: TRBJ1-1
v_gene: TRBV6-6
d_gene: TRBD1
CDR3aa: CASGDRGGEAFF
CDR3nt: TGTGCCAGTGGGGACAGGGGTGGTGAAGCTTTCTTT

abundance: NA
j_gene: TRBJ1-1
v_gene: TRBV21-1
d_gene: NA
CDR3aa: CASTSPEAFF
CDR3nt: TGTGCCAGCACAAGCCCTGAAGCTTTCTTT

abundance: NA
j_gene: TRBJ1-1
v_gene: TRBV30
d_gene: NA
CDR3aa: CAWRPGRGNTEAFF
CDR3nt: TGTGCCTGGAGGCCAGGGAGGGGGAACACTGAAGCTTTCTTT

abundance: NA
j_gene: TRBJ2-1
v_gene: TRBV11-3
d_gene: NA
CDR3aa: CASSPDSADEQFF
CDR3nt: TGTGCCAGCAGCCCAGACTCAGCCGATGAGCAGTTCTTC

abundance: NA
j_gene: TRBJ2-3
v_gene: TRBV7-2
d_gene: NA
CDR3aa: CASSSDSYTDTQYF
CDR3nt: TGTGCCAGCAGCTCCGACAGTTACACAGATACGCAGTATTTT

abundance: NA
j_gene: TRBJ1-2
v_gene: TRBV30
d_gene: NA
CDR3aa: CAWSVGDYGYTF
CDR3nt: TGTGCCTGGAGTGTCGGAGACTATGGCTACACCTTC

abundance: NA
j_gene: TRBJ1-1
v_gene: TRBV6-5
d_gene: NA
CDR3aa: CASSYSRENTEAFF
CDR3nt: TGTGCCAGCAGTTACTCGCGGGAGAACACTGAAGCTTTCTTT

abundance: NA
j_gene: TRBJ2-3
v_gene: TRBV28
d_gene: TRBD2
CDR3aa: CASVSGGPQYF
CDR3nt: TGTGCCAGCGTTAGCGGGGGGCCGCAGTATTTT

abundance: NA
j_gene: TRBJ1-5
v_gene: TRBV5-1
d_gene: NA
CDR3aa: CASSLGEVNQPQHF
CDR3nt: TGCGCCAGCAGCTTAGGGGAGGTCAATCAGCCCCAGCATTTT

abundance: NA
j_gene: TRBJ2-1
v_gene: TRBV6-2/TRBV6-3
d_gene: TRBD1
CDR3aa: CASSPTGGRHNEQFF
CDR3nt: TGTGCCAGCAGCCCAACAGGGGGCAGACACAATGAGCAGTTCTTC

abundance: NA
j_gene: TRBJ1-5
v_gene: TRBV19
d_gene: NA
CDR3aa: CASNPAYSNQPQHF
CDR3nt: TGTGCCAGTAACCCCGCCTATAGCAATCAGCCCCAGCATTTT

abundance: once
j_gene: TRBJ1-6
v_gene: TRBV6-1
d_gene: NA
CDR3aa: CASSDLINSPLHF
CDR3nt: TGTGCCAGCAGTGACCTAATTAATTCACCCCTCCACTTT

abundance: few
j_gene: TRBJ2-7
v_gene: TRBV9
d_gene: NA
CDR3aa: CASSVEVAGGEQYF
CDR3nt: TGTGCCAGCAGCGTAGAGGTTGCGGGTGGGGAGCAGTACTTC

abundance: NA
j_gene: TRBJ1-1
v_gene: TRBV5-4
d_gene: TRBD1
CDR3aa: CASSGHGTATEAFF
CDR3nt: TGTGCCAGCAGCGGGCATGGGACAGCTACCGAAGCTTTCTTT

abundance: NA
j_gene: TRBJ2-7
v_gene: TRBV4-2
d_gene: TRBD2
CDR3aa: CASSQDVGGNSYEQYF
CDR3nt: TGTGCCAGCAGCCAAGATGTGGGGGGGAACTCCTACGAGCAGTACTTC

abundance: NA
j_gene: TRBJ1-4
v_gene: TRBV19
d_gene: NA
CDR3aa: CASRRTASNEKLFF
CDR3nt: TGTGCCAGCAGAAGGACAGCAAGTAATGAAAAACTGTTTTTT

abundance: NA
j_gene: TRBJ2-7
v_gene: TRBV4-2
d_gene: NA
CDR3aa: CASSQDQRSGGEQYF
CDR3nt: TGTGCCAGCAGCCAGGACCAGCGTTCTGGAGGCGAGCAGTACTTC

abundance: NA
j_gene: TRBJ1-1
v_gene: TRBV6-4
d_gene: NA
CDR3aa: CASRARMNTEAFF
CDR3nt: TGTGCCAGCAGGGCACGCATGAACACTGAAGCTTTCTTT

abundance: NA
j_gene: TRBJ2-7
v_gene: TRBV25-1
d_gene: NA
CDR3aa: CASSEGGRYEQYF
CDR3nt: TGTGCCAGCAGTGAAGGTGGGCGATACGAGCAGTACTTC

abundance: NA
j_gene: TRBJ1-1
v_gene: TRBV15
d_gene: NA
CDR3aa: CATSRGGMGDLATEAFF
CDR3nt: TGTGCCACCAGCCGAGGGGGGATGGGGGACTTGGCCACTGAAGCTTTCTTT

abundance: few
j_gene: TRBJ1-5
v_gene: TRBV30
d_gene: NA
CDR3aa: CAWRARGGYNQPQHF
CDR3nt: TGTGCCTGGAGGGCCCGAGGGGGTTACAATCAGCCCCAGCATTTT

abundance: once
j_gene: TRBJ2-5
v_gene: TRBV9
d_gene: TRBD2
CDR3aa: CASSLRGTSGGGSQETQYF
CDR3nt: TGTGCCAGCAGCCTTCGGGGGACTAGCGGGGGCGGATCACAAGAGACCCAGTACTTC

abundance: NA
j_gene: TRBJ2-5
v_gene: TRBV7-2
d_gene: TRBD2
CDR3aa: CASSGTSLTQETQYF
CDR3nt: TGTGCCAGCAGCGGGACTAGCCTAACACAAGAGACCCAGTACTTC

abundance: once
j_gene: TRBJ2-1
v_gene: TRBV6-5
d_gene: NA
CDR3aa: CASRSRGATYNEQFF
CDR3nt: TGTGCCAGCAGATCTCGGGGGGCAACCTACAATGAGCAGTTCTTC

abundance: NA
j_gene: TRBJ2-3
v_gene: TRBV5-5
d_gene: NA
CDR3aa: CASSLGLGNTDTQYF
CDR3nt: TGTGCCAGCAGCCTCGGACTGGGAAACACAGATACGCAGTATTTT

abundance: few
j_gene: TRBJ2-2
v_gene: TRBV2
d_gene: NA
CDR3aa: CASSQGVGELFF
CDR3nt: TGTGCCAGCAGCCAAGGGGTCGGGGAGCTGTTTTTT

abundance: once
j_gene: TRBJ1-5
v_gene: TRBV27
d_gene: NA
CDR3aa: CASRSGSGQPQHF
CDR3nt: TGTGCCAGCAGGTCTGGGAGCGGGCAGCCCCAGCATTTT

abundance: NA
j_gene: TRBJ2-3
v_gene: TRBV5-6
d_gene: NA
CDR3aa: CASSLLGGGTDTQYF
CDR3nt: TGTGCCAGCAGCCTACTGGGCGGGGGCACAGATACGCAGTATTTT

abundance: NA
j_gene: TRBJ2-3
v_gene: TRBV9
d_gene: NA
CDR3aa: CASSAYTDTQYF
CDR3nt: TGTGCCAGCAGCGCCTACACAGATACGCAGTATTTT

abundance: once
j_gene: TRBJ2-7
v_gene: TRBV6-2/TRBV6-3
d_gene: TRBD2
CDR3aa: CASSPRAGGLGSYEQYF
CDR3nt: TGTGCCAGCAGCCCTCGAGCGGGGGGTTTAGGCTCCTACGAGCAGTACTTC

abundance: NA
j_gene: TRBJ2-1
v_gene: TRBV25-1
d_gene: TRBD2
CDR3aa: CASSPISSGGGNEQFF
CDR3nt: TGTGCCAGCAGTCCGATCTCAAGCGGGGGCGGGAATGAGCAGTTCTTC

abundance: NA
j_gene: TRBJ2-1
v_gene: TRBV7-2
d_gene: TRBD2
CDR3aa: CASSLGTSGWTYNEQFF
CDR3nt: TGTGCCAGCAGCTTGGGGACTAGCGGATGGACCTACAATGAGCAGTTCTTC

abundance: NA
j_gene: TRBJ1-4
v_gene: TRBV19
d_gene: NA
CDR3aa: CASSIGPNEKLFF
CDR3nt: TGTGCCAGTAGTATAGGGCCTAATGAAAAACTGTTTTTT

abundance: NA
j_gene: TRBJ2-6
v_gene: TRBV5-6
d_gene: TRBD1
CDR3aa: CASSPTGRSSGANVLTF
CDR3nt: TGTGCCAGCAGCCCGACAGGGCGGAGCTCTGGGGCCAACGTCCTGACTTTC

abundance: NA
j_gene: TRBJ2-2
v_gene: TRBV7-3
d_gene: NA
CDR3aa: CASRPTGSNTGELFF
CDR3nt: TGTGCCAGCAGGCCGACAGGATCGAACACCGGGGAGCTGTTTTTT

abundance: NA
j_gene: TRBJ1-6
v_gene: TRBV27
d_gene: TRBD1
CDR3aa: CASRAQGALVSPLHF
CDR3nt: TGTGCCAGCAGAGCACAGGGGGCGCTGGTATCACCCCTCCACTTT

abundance: NA
j_gene: TRBJ2-2
v_gene: TRBV20-1
d_gene: TRBD1
CDR3aa: CSASGPGQRNSAITGELFF
CDR3nt: TGCAGTGCTAGTGGCCCGGGACAGCGAAACTCTGCGATCACCGGGGAGCTGTTTTTT

abundance: NA
j_gene: TRBJ2-1
v_gene: TRBV7-9
d_gene: TRBD2
CDR3aa: CASSRIAGDYNEQFF
CDR3nt: TGTGCCAGCAGCCGTATAGCGGGGGACTACAATGAGCAGTTCTTC

abundance: NA
j_gene: TRBJ1-2
v_gene: TRBV28
d_gene: NA
CDR3aa: CASSTGGSGYGYTF
CDR3nt: TGTGCCAGCAGCACGGGGGGCAGCGGCTATGGCTACACCTTC